This T cell receptor (beta chain) was found in a study of T cells in tuberculosis (dated by TCRdb to 2017 to 2018). Study-level background: To characterize T cells specific for the mycobacterial lipid antigen glucose monomycolate (GMM), the study used CD1B tetramers together with high-throughput TCR immunosequencing.

The investigation overall reported the following: T cells binding the CD1B-GMM tetramer with low affinity may have been missed by the stringent sort gate.

PBMC were thawed, rested overnight, stained with GMM-loaded CD1B tetramer, a Live/Dead dye and anti-CD3, and then sorted on a FACS Aria II. C32 glucose monomycolate purified from Rhodococcus equi was loaded onto CD1B tetramers. Before cryopreservation, the PBMC later used for tetramer sorting had been depleted of CD14-expressing monocytes as part of a separate study. From each donor, roughly 91,000 tetramer-negative cells were sorted and were analyzed alongside the tetramer-positive cells. GMM-loaded CD1B tetramers were used to sort antigen-specific T cells from a handful of healthy South African adults. Because TCR-alpha and TCR-beta chains were sequenced unpaired, no information on chain pairing was available. The immunoSEQ multiplex PCR assay was used to generate TCR libraries, with TCR-beta and/or TCR-alpha/delta assays applied to each sample. The Illumina high-throughput platform was used to sequence the amplified TCR libraries. Processing in the source paper ran as follows. Clustering and dimensionality reduction relied on pairwise TCRdist distances among GMM-specific receptors from T cells that were either sorted ex vivo or expanded in vitro. Sequence motifs defined by gene usage and CDR3 content were tested for enrichment in tetramer-positive versus tetramer-negative populations. The source is immuneACCESS, and TCRdb retained only in-frame sequences with V and J called. Part of the clones is not carried over; for the studies checked, unresolved V genes explain less than half of this, and the remainder is unexplained. V, J and clone size are those of that table, while D and trimming were read from the DNA. Here the sample has tens of thousands of clones; approximately 91% occur a single time. The ten largest clones take up under 2.5% of the sample.

Worth noting for this clone: Per-base qualities were not stored, and no clone one base away is much larger.

V is pared back by 1 base and J by 3 bases, with 7 bases lying between the germline termini. From its cysteine to its valine, the CDR3 spans 13 amino acids. Only CDR3 DNA remains: 39 bases, in frame from the first base. The chain links TRBV23-1 with TRBJ2-7; a confident D gene designation cannot be given. TRBV23-1 is an ORF, with its function uncertain. The sample consisted of CD1b-GMM tetramer-negative cells sorted from PBMCs. In the paper's terms, the cell subset or site label means: T cells not binding CD1B-GMM tetramer, sorted from same donor. This clonotype originated in an adult woman with latent tuberculosis. In nucleotide form, the sequence is TGCGCCAGCAGTCAATGCCACAGCTACGAGCAGTACGTC. Its coded protein is CASSQCHSYEQYV.